This record looks at one T cell receptor beta chain sequence and its context. Its antigen is not known. Trimming pared 5 bases from V and 7 bases from J, leaving 11 bases between. The CDR3 consists of 13 residues. The data stem from a study of T cell responses to AZD1222 COVID-19 vaccine. This table comes from immunoSEQ multiplex PCR, and its TCRdb copy is limited to in-frame clones, with some not included. The sample contains some 140,000 clones, 88% of which appear only once. Findings and caveats of the study: Females outnumbered males among donors, who were mostly white British; clonal diversity was possibly underestimated. Only after the peak T cell response were repertoires sampled. Seropositive at baseline were only 5 or 6 AZD1222 recipients. An increase in Spike-specific TCR breadth and depth was observed after two AZD1222 doses.

The chain carries TRBV12-3 or TRBV12-4 and TRBJ1-4, with D possibly TRBD1 on 6 matching bases. This TCR was sampled from an adult in good health. The sample in question was peripheral blood, obtained on day 0 of AZD1222 vaccination. The CDR3 DNA follows: TGTGCCAGCAGTGGACAGATTGGTGAAAAACTGTTTTTT. This codes for CASSGQIGEKLFF.